Here is one T cell receptor (beta chain) with its context. Germline CDR1 reads LGHNA; CDR2 reads YSLEER. This CDR3 contains 16 residues. The sample belongs to a study of blood T cells in healthy people across ages. Sample donors were healthy Caucasian individuals that came from Russia, aged about 6 to 95. Then a second PCR, running roughly 7 to 11 cycles, was carried out with a sample-barcoded 5' primer and a J-beta primer mix. Each CDR3 protein gets one entry after TCRdb re-called the 5' RACE reads with MiXCR. Of about 900,000 distinct CDR3 sequences detected, approximately 59% appear once; the ten largest clones hold about a quarter.

The source is a man between 25 and 39 years old in good health. The sample taken for sequencing was blood. This sequence joins TRBV4-3 and TRBJ2-7, with TRBD1 matching over 9 bases. The J call may be wrong; the DNA end is better matched by TRBJ2-1. The CDR3 region is CASSRREGQGNNEQFF. CDR3 DNA: TGCGCCAGCAGCCGACGTGAGGGACAGGGAAACAATGAGCAGTTCTTC.